Each of the 25 T cell receptor beta chains below was sequenced from the same sample in a study of blood T cells in healthy people across ages. Then a second PCR, running roughly 7 to 12 cycles, was carried out with a sample-barcoded 5' primer and a J-beta primer mix. TCRdb used MiXCR to reprocess the 5' RACE reads, holding one entry per CDR3 protein. The sample lists just over 1 million distinct CDR3 sequences, under 55% seen once, with approximately 19% in the top ten. Material for sequencing was blood. The receptors originated from a woman in her sixties or seventies in good health.

This clonotype was observed a handful of times. The chain has TRBV20-1 and TRBJ2-4; 7 positions match TRBD2. Trimming took 0 bases from V and 15 from J; bases not matched to a gene: 5. From germline, CDR1 is DFQATT and CDR2 SNEGSKA (reference sequence). The CDR3 runs 11 residues. For the CDR3, the DNA is TGCAGTGCTAGAGATCTTAGCGGGTGGTACTTC. This sequence encodes CSARDLSGWYF.

This clonotype was recorded a few times. The CDR3 region is CASSLVGEDTQYF. In DNA form, the CDR3 reads TGTGCCAGCAGTTTGGTCGGAGAAGATACGCAGTATTTT. The J gene is TRBJ2-3, the V gene TRBV27; D uncertain. CDR3 length equals 13 residues. Germline V lookup: CDR1 MNHEY, CDR2 SMNVEV (reference sequence). V was shortened by 3 bases and J by 5 bases, with 9 bases between the two germline ends.

J is TRBJ2-5 and V is TRBV11-2; TRBD2 might be the D (7 bases). The J call is doubtful: the DNA matches TRBJ2-7 better. The germline V gene encodes CDR1 SGHAT and CDR2 FQNNGV. This CDR3 spans 14 amino acids. In DNA, the CDR3 is TGTGCCAGCAGCTTAATCTACAGGGAGGGCGAGCAGTACTTC. It yields the protein CASSLIYREGEQYF.

The CDR3: CASSEEIAGPHEQYF. The CDR3 coding sequence is TGTGCCAGCAGTGAAGAGATTGCGGGTCCGCACGAGCAGTACTTC. This rearrangement joins TRBV2 to TRBJ2-7, with D tentatively TRBD2 (5 bases). The ends were cut back, 1 base at V and 5 bases at J, with 15 bases in the middle. The germline gives CDR1 SNHLY, CDR2 FYNNEI. The length of the CDR3 is 15 residues.

The sample holds a few counts of this clonotype. This sequence joins TRBV4-2 and TRBJ2-7, with a possible D match to TRBD2 (6 bases). The CDR3 extends over 16 amino acids. CDR1 and CDR2 (germline): LGHNA, YNFKEQ. The germline V and J ends were trimmed by 0 bases and 0 bases, with 12 bases remaining between them. The CDR3 sequence: CASSQDRTTHSYEQYF. The CDR3 DNA sequence: TGTGCCAGCAGCCAAGACCGGACTACCCACTCCTACGAGCAGTACTTC.

The V call is TRBV12-3 or TRBV12-4, the J call TRBJ2-1; no reliable D call. The CDR3 covers 13 residues. The germline V and J ends were trimmed by 4 bases and 12 bases, with 16 bases remaining between them. In DNA form, the CDR3 reads TGTGCCAGCAGTTCAAGTTACAATGAAGGGCAGTTCTTC. Its translation: CASSSSYNEGQFF.

This clonotype has a handful of counts. The V call is TRBV11-2, the J call TRBJ2-1, with 9 nucleotides matching TRBD2. This CDR3 is 15 amino acids long. CDR1 and CDR2 from the germline V gene are SGHAT and FQNNGV. Trimming removed 0 bases from V and 7 bases from J; junction bases left unmatched: 4. The CDR3 loop is CASSLDRGRENEQFF. The CDR3 DNA is TGTGCCAGCAGCTTAGATCGCGGGAGGGAGAATGAGCAGTTCTTC.

This chain joins TRBV4-1 and TRBJ1-2, with D perhaps matching TRBD1 (5 bases). With 1 base removed from V and 2 bases from J, the gap between germline ends came to 11 bases. CDR3 size: 15 residues. Germline CDR1 is MGHRA and CDR2 is YSYEKL. The CDR3 nucleotides are TGCGCCAGCAGCCAAGGGCCAGGGAGGAACTATGGCTACACCTTC. Translation gives CASSQGPGRNYGYTF.

This clonotype was detected ten times or more. The DNA for the CDR3 is TGTGCCAGCAGCCAAGACAGACGCTCCTACGAGCAGTACTTC. Translation: CASSQDRRSYEQYF. This chain connects TRBV4-2 to TRBJ2-7; no clear D. CDR1 is LGHNA and CDR2 is YNFKEQ in the germline V gene. This CDR3 comprises 14 residues. V was clipped by 0 bases and J by 0 bases, with 6 bases between them.

The sample holds a few counts of this clonotype. The genes are TRBV12-3 or TRBV12-4 and TRBJ2-1; weak D call: TRBD1 (6 bases). The CDR3 extends over 14 amino acids. Trimming stripped 7 bases from V and 9 bases from J, with 19 bases between. The CDR3 loop is CASTPGSVGGEQFF. The CDR3 DNA reads TGTGCCAGCACCCCCGGAAGTGTAGGGGGTGAGCAGTTCTTC.

This clonotype has a handful of counts. A single base separates this from a much larger clone, so it may be a read error. The chain employs TRBV10-2 and TRBJ2-1; the D gene could be TRBD1 or TRBD2 (5 bases each). Germline loops: CDR1 WSHSY, CDR2 SAAADI. V was clipped by 8 bases and J by 6 bases, with 17 bases between them. The CDR3 contains 14 residues. CDR3 nucleotides: TGCGCCAGCGGCCAGGGAGCCCCTGGCAATGAGCAGTTCTTC. It translates to CASGQGAPGNEQFF.

The V and J genes are TRBV7-6 and TRBJ2-7; the D gene is possibly TRBD2 (6 bases). V was clipped by 2 bases and J by 6 bases, with 14 bases between them. The CDR3 is 14 residues long. Germline lookup yields CDR1 SGHVS and CDR2 FNYEAQ. CDR3 in DNA: TGTGCCAGCAGCTTAAGCGGGTCGGGACCCGAGCAGTACTTC. This encodes CASSLSGSGPEQYF. Drawing the rest from reference TRBV7-6 and TRBJ2-7, the complete variable domain is GAGVSQSPRYKVTKRGQDVALRCDPISGHVSLYWYRQALGQGPEFLTYFNYEAQQDKSGLPNDRFSAERPEGSISTLTIQRTEQRDSAMYRCASSLSGSGPEQYFGPGTRLTVT.

Only a few counts were recorded for this clonotype. The chain uses TRBV28 and TRBJ2-1; D remains ambiguous. Germline CDR1 and CDR2: MDHEN and SYDVKM. Trimming left V 6 bases short and J 8 bases short, with 8 bases between. The CDR3 extends over 11 amino acids. CDR3 region: CASSLSYEQFF. Written as DNA, the CDR3 is TGTGCCAGCAGCTTGTCTTATGAGCAGTTCTTC.

The chain links TRBV20-1 to TRBJ2-3, with 14 bases aligning to TRBD2. Unmatched junction bases numbered 8, after V lost 5 bases and J lost 4 bases. The CDR3 consists of 16 residues. The germline V gene encodes CDR1 DFQATT and CDR2 SNEGSKA (reference sequence). The CDR3 loop reads CSALTGTSGRADTQYF. The DNA for the CDR3 is TGCAGTGCTTTAACCGGGACTAGCGGGAGAGCAGATACGCAGTATTTT.

This chain uses TRBV12-3 or TRBV12-4 with TRBJ2-4; perhaps TRBD2 as D (6 bases). With the DNA end fitting TRBJ2-7 better, the J assignment may be wrong. The CDR3 runs to 17 residues. CDR3 coding DNA: TGTGCCAGCAGTTTACAGCGATCTAGCGCCGACCCCTACGAGCAGTACTTC. It codes for CASSLQRSSADPYEQYF.

Here the CDR3 DNA reads TGCAGTGCAGAAGGGCCGGGGCCGTACAATGAGCAGTTCTTC. Translation gives CSAEGPGPYNEQFF. J is TRBJ2-1 and V is TRBV20-1; D tentatively fits TRBD1 or TRBD2 (5 bases each). V was cut by 6 bases and J by 4 bases, with 16 bases left in between. The CDR3 runs 14 residues. Germline V gene data show CDR1 as DFQATT and CDR2 as SNEGSKA (reference sequence).

In this sample, this clonotype turned up once. This rearrangement joins TRBV18 to TRBJ1-4; D remains unclear. Trimming stripped 6 bases from V and 5 bases from J, with 10 bases between. CDR1 KGHSH and CDR2 LQKENI come from the germline V gene. CDR3 length: 13 residues. CDR3 amino acids: CASSTSPNEKLFF. CDR3 nucleotides: TGTGCCAGCTCCACATCCCCCAATGAAAAACTGTTTTTT.

The chain uses TRBV15 and TRBJ2-7; TRBD2 aligns across 8 bases. The J call is in doubt because the DNA end fits TRBJ2-5 better. CDR1 and CDR2 (germline): LNHNV, YYDKDF (reference sequence). The CDR3 consists of 14 residues. The CDR3 sequence is CATSRVSGGETQYF. In DNA, the CDR3 is TGTGCCACCAGCAGAGTTTCGGGAGGGGAGACCCAGTACTTC.

This clonotype was detected ten times or more. V usage is TRBV6-5 and J usage is TRBJ1-1, with 7 bases lining up with TRBD1. Germline V gene data show CDR1 as MNHEY and CDR2 as SVGAGI. The CDR3 length is 13 residues. J was trimmed by 4 bases and V by 8 bases; bases with no gene match: 7. The CDR3 protein is CASGGRGVTEAFF. For the CDR3, the DNA is TGTGCCAGCGGGGGCAGGGGGGTCACTGAAGCTTTCTTT.

The V and J genes are TRBV12-3 or TRBV12-4 and TRBJ2-3; 7 bases map to TRBD1. The V gene end was trimmed by 6 bases and the J gene end by 6 bases; junction bases not matched to a gene: 9. This CDR3 is 14 amino acids long. The CDR3 region has the DNA TGTGCCAGCAGCCTACAGGGGCCTTCGGATACGCAGTATTTT. Its translation is CASSLQGPSDTQYF.

The J gene is TRBJ2-7, the V gene TRBV28; D might be TRBD2 (5 bases). V was pared by 6 bases and J by 2 bases, with 17 bases between. Germline V CDR1 and CDR2: MDHEN, SYDVKM. This CDR3 has 15 amino acids. CDR3 loop: CASSSDGVRPYEQYF. DNA of the CDR3: TGTGCCAGCAGCTCCGACGGGGTTAGGCCCTACGAGCAGTACTTC.

This clonotype was counted a few times. The chain recombines TRBV20-1 with TRBJ2-3, with D hard to call. The germline V gene has CDR1 DFQATT and CDR2 SNEGSKA (reference sequence). V lost 5 bases and J 2 bases, leaving 14 bases between the germline ends. This CDR3 is 14 amino acids long. The CDR3 sequence is CSALRVQNTDTQYF. The CDR3 DNA reads TGCAGTGCTCTCCGGGTACAAAACACAGATACGCAGTATTTT.

This clonotype came up a few times. This chain uses TRBV28 with TRBJ1-2, with a tentative D call TRBD1 (6 bases). Germline CDR1 reads MDHEN; CDR2 reads SYDVKM. Deletions cut 2 bases from V and 4 bases from J, with 11 bases between. The CDR3 has 14 amino acids. CDR3 sequence reads: CASSLPGQFYGYTF. The DNA for the CDR3 is TGTGCCAGCAGTTTACCCGGACAGTTCTATGGCTACACCTTC.

This clonotype was picked up many times. V is TRBV11-1 and J is TRBJ2-3; D ambiguous. From germline, CDR1 is SGHAT and CDR2 FQDESV (reference sequence). The CDR3 is 15 amino acids. Trimming removed 1 base from V and 5 bases from J, with 13 bases in between. The CDR3 is CASSLDIYQEDTQYF. CDR3 bases: TGTGCCAGCAGCTTAGATATTTATCAGGAAGATACGCAGTATTTT.

The chain carries TRBV12-3 or TRBV12-4 and TRBJ1-5; possible D gene TRBD1, 5 bases. The V end lost 6 bases, the J end lost 3 bases, and 15 bases lay between the germline ends. The CDR3 is 15 amino acids. The CDR3 DNA follows: TGTGCCAGCAGCGCTCCGGGACGGAACAATCAGCCCCAGCATTTT. Protein product: CASSAPGRNNQPQHF.